These 15 T cell receptor beta chains originate from one sample sequenced in a study of CD8+CD57+ T cells in acquired aplastic anemia (dated by TCRdb to between 2017 and 2018). Flow cytometry had shown CD8+CD57+ cell expansion in the patients selected for sequencing. The sequencer was an Illumina HiSeq 2000. TCR beta VDJ combination and CDR3 sequence profiling used genomic DNA as the template. TCRdb took the public reads, trimmed them with fastp at Q25, ran MiXCR for clone calling and kept in-frame beta chains. Each record represents a unique CDR3 protein, reported with the most common genes and DNA among its rows. Counted in this sample were roughly 150,000 distinct CDR3 sequences; approximately 44% of them appeared once. The top ten clones comprise 2.5% to 4% of the sample. Sequences were obtained from sorted CD4+, CD8+, or CD8+CD57+ T cells (not recorded which) from PBMCs. These receptor sequences come from a human donor with aplastic anemia.

The gene calls are TRBV30 and TRBJ1-1; unclear D gene. The V end was cut by 0 bases, the J end by 7 bases, with 6 bases between. This CDR3 region has 11 residues. Germline loops: CDR1 GTSNPN, CDR2 SVGIG (reference sequence). CDR3: CAWSVLDEAFF. CDR3 sequence (DNA): TGTGCCTGGAGTGTCCTAGATGAAGCTTTCTTT.

This clonotype turned up a few times. The rearrangement joins TRBV25-1 to TRBJ2-3; 9 bases map to TRBD1. Germline lookup yields CDR1 MGHDK and CDR2 SYGVNS. The J segment lost 5 bases and the V segment lost 6 bases, leaving 12 bases of the junction unmatched. This CDR3 is built from 16 residues. The CDR3 protein is CASSPRGDRVIDTQYF. The DNA for the CDR3 is TGTGCCAGCAGCCCCCGAGGGGACAGGGTTATAGATACGCAGTATTTT.

The gene calls are TRBV2 and TRBJ2-3, with D uncertain. V gave up 7 bases and J gave up 2 bases, with 10 bases separating them. Germline values: CDR1 SNHLY, CDR2 FYNNEI. The CDR3 covers 13 residues. The CDR3 spells CASIQRVTDTQYF. CDR3 sequence (DNA): TGTGCCAGCATTCAACGGGTCACAGATACGCAGTATTTT.

This clonotype was detected ten times or more. The chain joins TRBV2 to TRBJ2-3; the D is unclear. The CDR3 totals 14 residues. Trimming cost V 4 bases and J 0 bases, with 8 bases left between them. Per germline, CDR1 SNHLY and CDR2 FYNNEI. CDR3 region: CASSGVTSTDTQYF. DNA of the CDR3: TGTGCCAGCAGTGGAGTTACTAGCACAGATACGCAGTATTTT.

This clonotype has ten or more counts. The rearrangement links TRBV2 to TRBJ1-4; 9 positions match TRBD1. Germline V lookup: CDR1 SNHLY, CDR2 FYNNEI. Losses at the gene ends were 6 bases for V and 8 bases for J; bases not matched to a gene: 10. This CDR3 is built from 15 residues. The CDR3 here is CASRVTRTGAEKLFF. In nucleotides, the CDR3 is TGTGCCAGCAGGGTAACACGGACAGGGGCCGAAAAACTGTTTTTT.

This clonotype was detected many times. The chain couples TRBV5-4 to TRBJ2-5, with TRBD2 matching 10 bases. The CDR3 length is 18 residues. V lost 4 bases and J lost 4; bases outside the gene matches: 16. CDR1 and CDR2 (germline): SGHNT, YYREEE (reference sequence). CDR3: CASSQHRSSGRGRETQYF. CDR3 nucleotides: TGTGCCAGCAGCCAACACAGATCTAGCGGGAGAGGTAGAGAGACCCAGTACTTC.

The rearrangement joins TRBV19 to TRBJ1-2; TRBD1 aligns across 8 bases. The trim removed 6 bases at V and 4 bases at J, leaving 7 bases unmatched. Looked up from germline, CDR1 is LNHDA and CDR2 is SQIVND (reference sequence). CDR3 size: 14 residues. CDR3 sequence (DNA): TGTGCCAGTAGCTCCAGGGGGCTGGCCTATGGCTACACCTTC. It encodes CASSSRGLAYGYTF.

V gene TRBV19 combines with J gene TRBJ1-2; no reliable D call. The germline V gene encodes CDR1 LNHDA and CDR2 SQIVND (reference sequence). Trimming left V 2 bases short and J 6 bases short, with 13 bases between. This CDR3 contains 14 residues. CDR3: CASSILRRGDGYTF. In DNA form, the CDR3 reads TGTGCCAGTAGTATATTAAGGCGCGGAGATGGCTACACCTTC.

Only a few counts were recorded for this clonotype. The J gene is TRBJ1-2, the V gene TRBV10-2; D unresolved. The V gene's germline CDR1 is WSHSY and CDR2 SAAADI. This CDR3 has 12 amino acids. Between the trimmed V and J ends, which lost 6 bases and 5 bases, there was a span of 10 bases. The CDR3 nucleotides are TGCGCCAGCAGCCAGACTTCTTATGGCTACACCTTC. Translating it yields CASSQTSYGYTF.

The gene calls are TRBV11-1 and TRBJ1-5; D is unresolved. Germline CDR1 is SGHAT and CDR2 is FQDESV (reference sequence). This CDR3 region has 15 residues. Trimming stripped 1 base from V and 5 bases from J, with 12 bases between. CDR3 protein: CASSLEQDGHQPQHF. The DNA of the CDR3 is TGTGCCAGCAGCTTAGAGCAGGACGGTCATCAGCCCCAGCATTTT.

V is TRBV12-3 or TRBV12-4 and J is TRBJ2-6, with 9 bases that match TRBD1. The CDR3 sequence is 16 residues long. V lost 7 bases and J lost 4; bases outside the gene matches: 8. This CDR3 is CASTPGQGPGANVLTF. The CDR3 nucleotides read TGTGCCAGCACCCCGGGACAGGGTCCCGGGGCCAACGTCCTGACTTTC.

V gene TRBV10-2 combines with J gene TRBJ2-7; 7 positions match TRBD1. The junction had 2 bases not matched to a gene; V was cut back by 4 bases and J by 5 bases. Germline V lookup: CDR1 WSHSY, CDR2 SAAADI. The CDR3 loop spans 12 amino acids. The CDR3 sequence is CASSATGHEQYF. The CDR3 bases are TGCGCCAGCAGTGCGACAGGGCACGAGCAGTACTTC.

The sample holds many counts of this clonotype. This chain joins TRBV6-1 and TRBJ2-3; weak D call: TRBD1 (5 bases). The CDR3 runs to 15 residues. V lost 7 bases and J lost 2, with 16 bases in between. Per germline, CDR1 MNHNS and CDR2 SASEGT. Here the CDR3 reads CASKNSGSFTDTQYF. The DNA for the CDR3 is TGTGCCAGCAAGAATTCAGGGTCGTTCACAGATACGCAGTATTTT.

This clonotype has just a few counts. Lacking the conserved final phenylalanine or tryptophan, this CDR3 likely reflects a read error. It is unclear where the CDR3 begins or ends on the DNA, so no DNA is shown, and the CDR3 is as TCRdb lists it. The rearrangement joins TRBV6-1 to TRBJ2-7; TRBD1, the table's D call, was not compared with the DNA. Per the germline V gene, CDR1 is MNHNS and CDR2 is SASEGT. The CDR3 is 8 amino acids long, termini counted. CDR3 amino acids: CASSAKGG.

This clonotype came up many times. One end of the junction varies from germline; a read error may be responsible. V is TRBV10-2 and J is TRBJ2-2, with a tentative D call TRBD2 (6 bases). CDR3 length: 11 residues. Per germline, CDR1 WSHSY and CDR2 SAAADI. CDR3 bases: TGCGCCAGCAGTGTGATCGGGGGGCTGTTTTTT. Translated: CASSVIGGLFF.